The rows below give T cell receptor beta chains drawn from one sample of a study of T cell repertoires in cytomegalovirus infection. TCRdb fed the reads into MiXCR, producing one record per CDR3 protein. The top ten hold more than 40% of the sample, which has around 570,000 distinct CDR3 sequences, about 39% seen once. For these receptors, no antigen is known. This sample comprised cultured PBMCs, obtained from culture after CMV antigen stimulation. These receptors originate from a human donor in good health (CMV status not recorded). Some clones in this sample may be carry-over from other donors' samples. Each CDR3 is given with its conserved first and last residue. A D gene is named only where the DNA matches it firmly. Clone size, where shown, is once, few, many, or a class for clones that have expanded.

D	V	size	J	DNA	CDR3
TRBD1	TRBV19	once	TRBJ2-7	TGTGCCAGTAGTATCGGACAGGGAGACTACGAGCAGTACTTC	CASSIGQGDYEQYF
TRBD2	TRBV7-2	few	TRBJ2-7	TGTGCCAGCAGCCCTGATAGCGGGGGTTCCTACGAGCAGTACTTC	CASSPDSGGSYEQYF
.	TRBV12-3/TRBV12-4	.	TRBJ2-1	TGTGCCAGCAGTTGGGGGAACAGGGTCCAATCCTACAATGAGCAGTTCTTC	CASSWGNRVQSYNEQFF
TRBD1	TRBV28	.	TRBJ1-1	TGTGCCCTTAGGGCTACAGGGGGTCAACAAAACACTGAAGCTTTCTTT	CALRATGGQQNTEAFF
.	TRBV11-2	few	TRBJ2-5	TGTGCCAGCGCCCCCTGGGTTTTCGTTGGGGCCCAGTACTTC	CASAPWVFVGAQYF
TRBD2	TRBV10-3	.	TRBJ2-7	TGTGCCATCAGTGATCCAGCGGGGGGGTACGAGCAGTACTTC	CAISDPAGGYEQYF
.	TRBV7-9	.	TRBJ2-3	TGTGCCAGCAGCTTCCCAAACCGAGATACGCAGTATTTT	CASSFPNRDTQYF
TRBD2	TRBV7-2	many	TRBJ2-5	TGTGCCAGCAGCCAAAACAGCCGGACTAGCAGGGAGACCCAGTACTTC	CASSQNSRTSRETQYF
.	TRBV5-1	.	TRBJ2-3	TGCGCCAGCAGCCTCGCGGGGGCCAACACAGATACGCAGTATTTT	CASSLAGANTDTQYF
.	TRBV7-2	many	TRBJ1-6	TGTGCCAGCAGCCTCCTCCCCAGGAGCTCCTATAATTCACCCCTCCACTTT	CASSLLPRSSYNSPLHF
.	TRBV7-9	few	TRBJ1-2	TGTGCCAGCAGCAAAAGGGGATACTATGGCTACACCTTC	CASSKRGYYGYTF
.	TRBV20-1	.	TRBJ2-3	TGCAGTGCTAGAGGTGACTCCCATAGTGTGGATACGCAGTATTTT	CSARGDSHSVDTQYF
TRBD2	TRBV20-1	.	TRBJ2-7	TGCAGTGCCCGAGGGGGACTAGCGGGGGCCTACGAGCAGTACTTC	CSARGGLAGAYEQYF
TRBD1	TRBV5-1	.	TRBJ1-1	TGCGCCAGCAGCGCCGGGACAGGGGGCATGAACACTGAAGCTTTCTTT	CASSAGTGGMNTEAFF
.	TRBV7-2	.	TRBJ2-7	TGTGCCAGCAGCTTATTACCAGGGTTAATCTACGAGCAGTACTTC	CASSLLPGLIYEQYF
.	TRBV12-3/TRBV12-4	.	TRBJ2-5	TGTGCCAGCAGTCGCCCGGACACGGGGGAGACCCAGTACTTC	CASSRPDTGETQYF
TRBD1	TRBV5-4	few	TRBJ2-3	TGTGCCAGCAGCTTGGGCCGGGACAGCGGAACAGATACGCAGTATTTT	CASSLGRDSGTDTQYF
TRBD2	TRBV10-3	few	TRBJ2-3	TGTGCCATCAGTGAGGCGCTAGCGGGGGGGTCTAGCACAGATACGCAGTATTTT	CAISEALAGGSSTDTQYF
TRBD2	TRBV19	many	TRBJ2-7	TGTGCCAGTACCCATAGCGGGAGCTACGAGCAGTACTTC	CASTHSGSYEQYF
.	TRBV11-2	.	TRBJ2-3	TGTGCCAGCAGCTTTGCGGGCGCTGGAGCAGATACGCAGTATTTT	CASSFAGAGADTQYF
.	TRBV2	.	TRBJ2-3	TGTGCCAGCACCCGAGGGCAGATGACAGATACGCAGTATTTT	CASTRGQMTDTQYF
TRBD2	TRBV7-2	many	TRBJ2-5	TGTGCCAGCGTAGCGGGTGGTATGGAGACCCAGTACTTC	CASVAGGMETQYF
TRBD2	TRBV7-6	few	TRBJ2-7	TGTGCCAGCAGCCGGACAATACTAGCGGGGGAGACCTACGAGCAGTACTTC	CASSRTILAGETYEQYF
.	TRBV7-2	.	TRBJ2-3	TGTGCCAGCAGCTCTACACGTTCCACAGATACGCAGTATTTT	CASSSTRSTDTQYF
TRBD1	TRBV28	.	TRBJ2-1	TGTGCCAGCAGTCCCCCGGGACAGGGGTTTCGGCAGTTCTTC	CASSPPGQGFRQFF
TRBD2	TRBV6-2/TRBV6-3	few	TRBJ2-2	TGTGCCAGCAAGGCGCGGCGGGAGGACACCGGGGAGCTGTTTTTT	CASKARREDTGELFF
.	TRBV7-2	many	TRBJ1-1	TGTGCCAGCAGTTTAGCTCCAGGTATGAACACTGAAGCTTTCTTT	CASSLAPGMNTEAFF
TRBD2	TRBV9	.	TRBJ2-2	TGTGCCAGCAGCGTTTCGACTAGCGGGAACACCGGGGAGCTGTTTTTT	CASSVSTSGNTGELFF
TRBD2	TRBV7-2	few	TRBJ2-1	TGTGCCAGCAGCTTAGTATACGTCCGGGGACTAGCGGGACCGCAACCCCGAGGGGCGGAGCAGTTCTTC	CASSLVYVRGLAGPQPRGAEQFF
.	TRBV6-6	.	TRBJ2-7	TGTGCCAGCAGTTACCTCCTTGGGGCGGGCTACGAGCAGTACTTC	CASSYLLGAGYEQYF
TRBD1	TRBV5-8	.	TRBJ2-5	TGTGCCAGCAGCCAAGCCGGGACAGGGGCGCAAGAGACCCAGTACTTC	CASSQAGTGAQETQYF
.	TRBV7-2	few	TRBJ2-1	TGTGCCAGCACTTTTTTAGGACTTAGCTACAATGAGCAGTTCTTC	CASTFLGLSYNEQFF
.	TRBV6-1	.	TRBJ1-1	TGTGCCACCGCCACGGCCCGGAACACTGAAGCTTTCTTT	CATATARNTEAFF
.	TRBV9	.	TRBJ2-1	TGTGCCAGCAGCCAGGGGGCGGCGGGAGGAAACAATGAGCAGTTCTTC	CASSQGAAGGNNEQFF
.	TRBV10-3	many	TRBJ2-3	TGTGCCATCAGTGAGTCAGCCGATACGCAGTATTTT	CAISESADTQYF
.	TRBV5-1	.	TRBJ2-3	TGCGCCAGCAGCGCCGGGACTCCCCGCACAGATACGCAGTATTTT	CASSAGTPRTDTQYF
TRBD1	TRBV28	.	TRBJ2-2	TGTGCCAGCAGACTGGGACAGGGAGTTACCGGGGAGCTGTTTTTT	CASRLGQGVTGELFF
.	TRBV7-9	.	TRBJ2-7	TGTGCCAGCAGTCATCAACTCTCCCTCTACGAGCAGTACTTC	CASSHQLSLYEQYF
.	TRBV6-6	few	TRBJ1-6	TGTGCCAGCAGTTACCAACAGGGCTATAATTCACCCCTCCACTTT	CASSYQQGYNSPLHF
.	TRBV6-6	.	TRBJ2-3	TGTGCCAGCAGTGTTTGGCAGTCCACAGATACGCAGTATTTT	CASSVWQSTDTQYF
TRBD1	TRBV6-1	.	TRBJ1-5	TGTGCCAGCACCGTACGGGACAGGGGTGTTCAGCCCCAGCATTTT	CASTVRDRGVQPQHF
.	TRBV7-6	few	TRBJ2-3	TGTGCCAGCAGCTTAGTTTTGGCCCCGGAGCCAGATACGCAGTATTTT	CASSLVLAPEPDTQYF
TRBD1	TRBV12-5	few	TRBJ2-5	TGTGCTAGTGCCTACAGGGGCCCAGAGACCCAGTACTTC	CASAYRGPETQYF
.	TRBV2	.	TRBJ1-1	TGTGCCAGCAGTGATTCAGCAAACACTGAAGCTTTCTTT	CASSDSANTEAFF
.	TRBV11-2	.	TRBJ2-3	TGTGCCAGCACCCCGTCTCGTCCGGGCTTCTCACCCGGACAAGTGGCGACAGATACGCAGTATTTT	CASTPSRPGFSPGQVATDTQYF
.	TRBV2	.	TRBJ1-4	TGTGCCAGCAGTGCCTCAACCATATCGGACAGCTATAATGAAAAACTGTTTTTT	CASSASTISDSYNEKLFF
.	TRBV20-1	.	TRBJ2-7	TGCAGTGCTAGAGTACCAGGGAGGACCATCGAGCAGTACTTC	CSARVPGRTIEQYF
.	TRBV5-4	.	TRBJ2-2	TGTGCCAGCAGCCCGGTTATCTCAGGGGAGCTGTTTTTT	CASSPVISGELFF
.	TRBV7-2	few	TRBJ2-1	TGTGCCAGCAGCTCCCTGGGGTCTAGTGAGCAGTTCTTC	CASSSLGSSEQFF
.	TRBV10-2	.	TRBJ2-2	TGCGCCGGATTCCGGGACGTTAACACCGGGGAGCTGTTTTTT	CAGFRDVNTGELFF
.	TRBV7-2	few	TRBJ2-1	TGTGCCAGCAGCTTTGCGATAGCCTCCTACAATGAGCAGTTCTTC	CASSFAIASYNEQFF
TRBD1	TRBV7-6	few	TRBJ1-5	TGTGCCAGCAGCTTAGATTGGGGACAGTCTAGCAATCAGCCCCAGCATTTT	CASSLDWGQSSNQPQHF